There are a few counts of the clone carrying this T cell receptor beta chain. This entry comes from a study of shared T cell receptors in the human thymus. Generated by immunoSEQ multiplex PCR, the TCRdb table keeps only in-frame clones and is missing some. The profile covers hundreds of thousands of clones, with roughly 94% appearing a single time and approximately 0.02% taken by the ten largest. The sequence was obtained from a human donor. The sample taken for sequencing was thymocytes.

CDR3 loop: CAWSRSMEVSGRPAYEQYF. The DNA of the CDR3 is TGTGCCTGGAGCCGCTCTATGGAGGTGAGCGGCCGACCCGCGTACGAGCAGTACTTC. The chain joins TRBV30 to TRBJ2-7; weak D call: TRBD2 (5 bases). Trimming stripped 3 bases from V and 4 bases from J, with 31 bases between. This CDR3 contains 19 residues. From germline, CDR1 is GTSNPN and CDR2 SVGIG (reference sequence).